This T cell receptor (beta chain) was captured by sequencing in a study of blood T cell repertoires in COVID-19 (dated by TCRdb to the early 2020s). As for the study more broadly: Samples covering the acute and convalescent phases of COVID-19 were provided by collaborators in the United States, Italy and Spain. The material from the prospective study consisted of cDNA or gDNA derived from T cells, B-cell-depleted T cells, or PBMCs. Deeply sampled blood TCRbeta repertoires from subjects exposed to, actively infected with, or recovered from COVID-19 were included in the dataset. The repertoires were made available in a free public database intended to serve as a resource for research on the immune response to SARS-CoV-2. The samples were drawn from the first 160 participants of the ongoing ImmuneRACE study and from under 1,500 subjects provided by 6 global collaborators. Sample metadata almost always included a de-identified subject ID, COVID-19 status, age in years and sex. HLA class I and class II types, where available, came from metadata supplied by the sample provider rather than from assay-based typing.

The collaborating institutions used their own protocols to collect whole blood in K2EDTA tubes. For TCRbeta analysis, collaborator samples were shipped as frozen whole blood, as isolated PBMCs, or as DNA extracted from either sample type. The immunoSEQ Assay, a bias-controlled multiplex PCR, was used to amplify TCRbeta CDR3 regions from genomic DNA. In the paper's pipeline: The number of nucleated cells in each sample was estimated by amplification of reference gene primers within the assay. To quantify the absolute abundance of each unique TCRbeta CDR3 rearrangement, sequence reads were collapsed and filtered. For each sample, productive Simpson clonality was calculated as the square root of Simpson's diversity index across productive rearrangements. TCRdb mirrors the immuneACCESS table, restricted to in-frame sequences. Some clones are absent from its copies; in checked studies, under half trace to an unresolved V gene, and the reason for the others is unknown. V, J and clone size are taken as reported in that table, and D and trimming were inferred from the DNA itself. Within this sample are 350,000 or so clones, with roughly 89% of them counted one time only. About 6.8% of the sample comes from the top ten.

Overall study results and their limits: Clinical and demographic metadata were provided uncurated, with the amount varying by source and participant.

The CDR3 sequence holds 13 residues, the cysteine and phenylalanine included. Only the CDR3 portion is preserved as DNA: 39 bases, with reading frame beginning at the first base. Via the germline V gene (reference sequence), CDR1 is GTSNPN and CDR2 SVGIG. V and J are truncated by 3 bases and 3 bases respectively, leaving an intervening sequence of 12 bases. This clone was recorded only once. Its antigen is still unknown. No quality values exist for individual bases; no much larger clone is one base distant. Recombination connected TRBV30 to TRBJ2-7; the D gene is perhaps TRBD1, on 6 matching bases. The receptor was isolated from a man younger than 30 with active or convalescent COVID-19. The sample taken for sequencing was peripheral blood. The sequence in DNA is TGTGCCTGGAGGAGAGGGGGTTACTACGAGCAGTACTTC. This encodes CAWRRGGYYEQYF.